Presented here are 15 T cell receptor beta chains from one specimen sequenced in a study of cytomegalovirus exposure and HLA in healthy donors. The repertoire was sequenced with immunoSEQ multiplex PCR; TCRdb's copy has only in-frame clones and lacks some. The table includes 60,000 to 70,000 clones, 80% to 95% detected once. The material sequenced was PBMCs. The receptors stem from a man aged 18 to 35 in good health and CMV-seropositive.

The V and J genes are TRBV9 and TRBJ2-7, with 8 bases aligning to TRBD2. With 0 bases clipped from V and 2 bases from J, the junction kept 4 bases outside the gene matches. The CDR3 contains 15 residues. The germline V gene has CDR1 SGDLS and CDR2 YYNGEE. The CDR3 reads CASSVGTSGAYEQYF. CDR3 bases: TGTGCCAGCAGCGTAGGCACTAGCGGCGCCTACGAGCAGTACTTC. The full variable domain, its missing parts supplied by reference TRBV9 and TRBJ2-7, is DSGVTQTPKHLITATGQRVTLRCSPRSGDLSVYWYQQSLDQGLQFLIQYYNGEERAKGNILERFSAQQFPDLHSELNLSSLELGDSALYFCASSVGTSGAYEQYFGPGTRLTVT.

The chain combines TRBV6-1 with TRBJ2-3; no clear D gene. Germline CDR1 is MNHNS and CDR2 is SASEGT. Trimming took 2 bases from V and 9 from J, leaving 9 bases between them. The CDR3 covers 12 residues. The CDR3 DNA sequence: TGTGCCAGCAGTGAAAATTCCGCGACGCAGTATTTT. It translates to CASSENSATQYF.

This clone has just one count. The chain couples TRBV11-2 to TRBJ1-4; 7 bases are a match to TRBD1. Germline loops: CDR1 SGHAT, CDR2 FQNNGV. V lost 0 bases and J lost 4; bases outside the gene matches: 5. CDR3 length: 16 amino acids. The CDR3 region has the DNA TGTGCCAGCAGCTTAGAGGGGACAGTCATTAATGAAAAACTGTTTTTT. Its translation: CASSLEGTVINEKLFF.

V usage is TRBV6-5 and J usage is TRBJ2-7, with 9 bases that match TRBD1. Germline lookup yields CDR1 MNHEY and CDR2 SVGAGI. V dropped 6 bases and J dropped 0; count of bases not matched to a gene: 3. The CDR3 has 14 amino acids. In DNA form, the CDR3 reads TGTGCCAGCAGCCGGACAGGGGTCTCCTACGAGCAGTACTTC. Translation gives CASSRTGVSYEQYF.

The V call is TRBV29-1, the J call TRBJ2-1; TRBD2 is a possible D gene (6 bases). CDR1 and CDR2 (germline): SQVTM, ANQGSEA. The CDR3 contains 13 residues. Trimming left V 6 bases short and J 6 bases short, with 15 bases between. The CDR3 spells CSVPPASANEQFF. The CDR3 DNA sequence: TGCAGCGTACCCCCGGCTAGCGCCAATGAGCAGTTCTTC.

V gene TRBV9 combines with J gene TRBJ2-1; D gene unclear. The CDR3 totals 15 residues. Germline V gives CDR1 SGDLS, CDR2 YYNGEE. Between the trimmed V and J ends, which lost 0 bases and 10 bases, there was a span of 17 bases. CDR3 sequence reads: CASSVGAAFNSEQFF. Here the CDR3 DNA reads TGTGCCAGCAGCGTAGGGGCAGCCTTTAATTCCGAGCAGTTCTTC.

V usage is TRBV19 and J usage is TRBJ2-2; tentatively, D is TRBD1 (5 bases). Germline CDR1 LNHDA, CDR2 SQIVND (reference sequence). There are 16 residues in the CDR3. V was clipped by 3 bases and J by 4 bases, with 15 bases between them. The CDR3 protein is CASSMGPVLTTGELFF. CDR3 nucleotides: TGTGCCAGTAGTATGGGGCCAGTACTAACCACCGGGGAGCTGTTTTTT.

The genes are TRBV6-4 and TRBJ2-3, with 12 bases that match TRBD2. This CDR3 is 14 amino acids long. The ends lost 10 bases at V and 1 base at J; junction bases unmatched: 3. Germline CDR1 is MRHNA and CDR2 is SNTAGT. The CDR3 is CATSSGRGTDTQYF. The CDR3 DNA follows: TGTGCCACCTCTAGCGGGAGGGGCACAGATACGCAGTATTTT.

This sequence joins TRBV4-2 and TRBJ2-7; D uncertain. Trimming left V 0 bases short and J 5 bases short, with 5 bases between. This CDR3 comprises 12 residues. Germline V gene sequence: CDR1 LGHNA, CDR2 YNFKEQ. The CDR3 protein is CASSQDSDEQYF. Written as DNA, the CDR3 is TGTGCCAGCAGCCAAGATTCAGACGAGCAGTACTTC.

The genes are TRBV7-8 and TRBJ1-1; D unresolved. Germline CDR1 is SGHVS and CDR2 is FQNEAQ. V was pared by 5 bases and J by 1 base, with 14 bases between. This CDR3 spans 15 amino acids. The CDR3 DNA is TGTGCCAGCAGCCAGGAAAGTCTGGGGAACACTGAAGCTTTCTTT. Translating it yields CASSQESLGNTEAFF.

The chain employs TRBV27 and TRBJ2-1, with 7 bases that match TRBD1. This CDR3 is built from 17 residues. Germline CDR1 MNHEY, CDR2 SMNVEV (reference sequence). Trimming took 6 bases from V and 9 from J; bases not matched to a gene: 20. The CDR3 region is CASSLSPLTGAVGEQFF. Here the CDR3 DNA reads TGTGCCAGCAGCCTAAGCCCCCTTACAGGGGCGGTGGGTGAGCAGTTCTTC.

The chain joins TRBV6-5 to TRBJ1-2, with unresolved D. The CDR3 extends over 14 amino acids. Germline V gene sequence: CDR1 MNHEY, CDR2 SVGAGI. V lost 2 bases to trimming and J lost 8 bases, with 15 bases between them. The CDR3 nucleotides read TGTGCCAGCAGTTACGGGTCGGAGGTTGAAGGCTACACCTTC. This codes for CASSYGSEVEGYTF.

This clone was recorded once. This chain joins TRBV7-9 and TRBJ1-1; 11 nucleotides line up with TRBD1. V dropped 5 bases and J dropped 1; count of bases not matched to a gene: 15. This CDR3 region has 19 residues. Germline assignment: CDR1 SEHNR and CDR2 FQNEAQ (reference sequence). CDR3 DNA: TGTGCCAGCAGCGGATACAACTACGGACAGGGGGCGAGGAACACTGAAGCTTTCTTT. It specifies CASSGYNYGQGARNTEAFF.

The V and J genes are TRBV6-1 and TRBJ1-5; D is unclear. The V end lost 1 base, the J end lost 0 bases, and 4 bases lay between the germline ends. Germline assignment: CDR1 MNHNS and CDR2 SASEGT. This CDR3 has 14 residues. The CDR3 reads CASSEGSSNQPQHF. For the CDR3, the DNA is TGTGCCAGCAGTGAAGGGAGTAGCAATCAGCCCCAGCATTTT.

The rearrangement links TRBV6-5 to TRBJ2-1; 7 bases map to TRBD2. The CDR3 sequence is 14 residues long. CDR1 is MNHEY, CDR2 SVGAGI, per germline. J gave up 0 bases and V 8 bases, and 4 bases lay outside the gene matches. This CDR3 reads CASRLASSYNEQFF. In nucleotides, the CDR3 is TGTGCCAGCCGACTAGCCAGCTCCTACAATGAGCAGTTCTTC.